The T cell receptor (beta chain) under discussion was sequenced for a study of blood T cells in healthy people across ages. Then a second PCR, running roughly 6 to 11 cycles, was carried out with a sample-barcoded 5' primer and a J-beta primer mix. TCRdb re-called the 5' RACE reads with MiXCR, one entry per CDR3 protein. The sample carries more than 700,000 distinct CDR3 sequences, less than 70% recorded once. Drawing of peripheral blood yielded about 9.8 milliliters from each donor. Germline V CDR1 and CDR2: SNHLY, FYNNEI. Germline trimming cut 7 bases from V and 2 bases from J; bases unmatched to any gene: 8. This CDR3 region has 15 residues.

Sequencing was carried out using blood. This chain connects TRBV2 to TRBJ1-3, with 7 bases fitting TRBD1. This receptor was identified in a man older than 75 in good health. The CDR3 DNA sequence: TGTGCCAGCATGAGTGGGGACAGCACTGGAAACACCATATATTTT. Translating it yields CASMSGDSTGNTIYF.